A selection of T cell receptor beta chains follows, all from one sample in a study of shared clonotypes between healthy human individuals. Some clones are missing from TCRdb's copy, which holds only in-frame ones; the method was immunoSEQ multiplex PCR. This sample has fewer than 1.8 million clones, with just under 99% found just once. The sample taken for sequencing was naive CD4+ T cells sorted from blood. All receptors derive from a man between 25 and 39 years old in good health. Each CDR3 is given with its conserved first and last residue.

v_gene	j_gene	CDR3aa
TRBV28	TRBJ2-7	CASSMGLYEQYF
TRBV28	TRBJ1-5	CASSRPRDRVHYQPQHF
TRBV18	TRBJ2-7	CASSQGTGAFYEQYF
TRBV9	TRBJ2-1	CASSARTSGNNEQFF
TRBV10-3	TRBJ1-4	CAINAGSDEKLFF
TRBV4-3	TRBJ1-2	CASSQVTGAFGGYTF
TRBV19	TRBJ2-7	CASTQMALQSSYEQYF
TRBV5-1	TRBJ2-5	CASSLYGLEETQYF
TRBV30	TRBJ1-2	CVGQAYYGYTF
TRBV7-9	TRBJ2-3	CASSPGVEKTTDTQYF
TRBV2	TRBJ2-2	CASSAEREGAGELFF
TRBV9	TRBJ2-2	CASSVDRGTGELFF
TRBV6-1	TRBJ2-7	CASSAGTEQYF
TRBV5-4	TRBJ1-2	CASSSGQGWDYGYTF
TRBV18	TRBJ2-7	CASSSGTANYEQYF
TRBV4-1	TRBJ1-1	CASSQQGQGLNTEAFF
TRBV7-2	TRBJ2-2	CASSSSGVNTGELFF
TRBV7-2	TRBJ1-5	CASSPDSFSNQPQHF
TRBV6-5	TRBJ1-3	CASSYSAHLSGNTIYF
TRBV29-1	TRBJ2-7	CSVGGGGFPYEQYF
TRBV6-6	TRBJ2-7	CASTNLNYEQYF
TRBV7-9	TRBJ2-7	CASSPPGQGAYEQYF
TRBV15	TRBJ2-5	CATAPGDSETQYF
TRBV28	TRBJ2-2	CASSLRNRVTGELFF
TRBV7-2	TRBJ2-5	CASSLVPGRQETQYF
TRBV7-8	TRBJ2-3	CASSLGPSGNQADTQYF
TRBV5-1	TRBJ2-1	CASSFDGNPYNEQFF
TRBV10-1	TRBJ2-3	CASSVAGGPGDTQYF
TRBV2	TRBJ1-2	CASSGRGLRGYTF
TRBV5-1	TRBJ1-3	CASSLALGATIYF
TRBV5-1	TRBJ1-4	CASSLVGAGEKLFF
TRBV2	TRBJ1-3	CASKGEGNTIYF
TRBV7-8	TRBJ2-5	CASSLVTGNQYF
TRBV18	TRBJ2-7	CASSPPGGGYEQYF
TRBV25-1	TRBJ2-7	CASSEPGGRAYEQYF
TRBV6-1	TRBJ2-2	CASSADRGWTGELFF
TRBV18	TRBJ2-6	CASSPSGSSGANVLTF
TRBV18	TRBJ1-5	CASSPLGSSNQPQHF
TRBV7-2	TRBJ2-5	CASSLGSVAGGIQETQYF
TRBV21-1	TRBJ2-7	CASSKDEGDKYEQYF
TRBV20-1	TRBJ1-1	CSAGSGNEAFF
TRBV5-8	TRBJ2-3	CASSPITDTQYF
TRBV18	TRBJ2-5	CASSPPRGSETQYF
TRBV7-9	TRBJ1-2	CASSETGVYGYTF
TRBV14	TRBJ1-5	CASSLGVGQPQHF
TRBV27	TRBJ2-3	CASRLEGLKDTQYF